These T cell receptor beta chains were read from a single sample in a study of lymphopenia after photon versus proton radiotherapy. TCRdb keeps only in-frame clones here, not all; method: immunoSEQ multiplex PCR. The table records 55,000 to 85,000 clones, roughly 90% of them present only once. Sequencing used peripheral blood, obtained from a patient treated with photon-based radiotherapy. The source of these receptors is a woman between 35 and 50 years old with cholangiocarcinoma. The CDR3 runs from the conserved cysteine through the conserved F or W. Fields, in order: CDR3 DNA, CDR3 protein, J gene, D gene, clone size, V gene. D genes are given only for firm matches. The listing skips clone size in some rows; elsewhere it reads once, few, many or a size class.

DNA: TGTGCCAGTAGTATATCGACAGGGGGCAACTATGGCTACACCTTC
CDR3: CASSISTGGNYGYTF
J: TRBJ1-2
D: TRBD1
size: -
V: TRBV19

DNA: TGTGCCAGCAGCACAGGTTGGAGCAATCAGCCCCAGCATTTT
CDR3: CASSTGWSNQPQHF
J: TRBJ1-5
D: -
size: -
V: TRBV27

DNA: TGTGCCAGCAGCTGGCGGGCAGGTCGGGAGAATAGTGAAAAACTGTTTTTT
CDR3: CASSWRAGRENSEKLFF
J: TRBJ1-4
D: -
size: -
V: TRBV5-5

DNA: TGTGCCAGCACCATCGACAATGAGCAGTTCTTC
CDR3: CASTIDNEQFF
J: TRBJ2-1
D: -
size: -
V: TRBV2

DNA: TGTGCCAGCAGCCAGGAAACCCCTGGGGCCAACGTCCTGACTTTC
CDR3: CASSQETPGANVLTF
J: TRBJ2-6
D: -
size: -
V: TRBV14

DNA: TGCGCCAGCAGCCCATCACAGACGAACACTGAAGCTTTCTTT
CDR3: CASSPSQTNTEAFF
J: TRBJ1-1
D: -
size: -
V: TRBV5-1

DNA: TGTGCCAGTAGTGTGGAGGGGGCTCGCAATGAGCAGTTCTTC
CDR3: CASSVEGARNEQFF
J: TRBJ2-1
D: -
size: -
V: TRBV19

DNA: TGTGCCTGGAGCCCCACAGGGAAAGGAGATACGCAGTATTTT
CDR3: CAWSPTGKGDTQYF
J: TRBJ2-3
D: -
size: -
V: TRBV30

DNA: TGTGCCAGCTCACCACCACATAGCAATCAGCCCCAGCATTTT
CDR3: CASSPPHSNQPQHF
J: TRBJ1-5
D: -
size: -
V: TRBV18

DNA: TGCGCCAGCCGCATCAAGAACAGCGGGGACACTGAAGCTTTCTTT
CDR3: CASRIKNSGDTEAFF
J: TRBJ1-1
D: -
size: once
V: TRBV5-1

DNA: TGTGCCAGCAGTACCCCCGGCCGGCCTAATGAAAAACTGTTTTTT
CDR3: CASSTPGRPNEKLFF
J: TRBJ1-4
D: -
size: -
V: TRBV6-6

DNA: TGTGCCAGCAATCGGGGCAGCAATCAGCCCCAGCATTTT
CDR3: CASNRGSNQPQHF
J: TRBJ1-5
D: -
size: -
V: TRBV6-1

DNA: TGCGCCAGCAGCTTGGAGGGACAGGAGAACATTCAGTACTTC
CDR3: CASSLEGQENIQYF
J: TRBJ2-4
D: TRBD1
size: -
V: TRBV5-1

DNA: TGCGCCAGCAGCCAAGAAGGAGGGGGCGCATCCTACAATGAGCAGTTCTTC
CDR3: CASSQEGGGASYNEQFF
J: TRBJ2-1
D: -
size: -
V: TRBV4-3

DNA: TGTGCCAGCAGCTGGGGGACAGCCGGGGAGCTGTTTTTT
CDR3: CASSWGTAGELFF
J: TRBJ2-2
D: TRBD1
size: -
V: TRBV5-6

DNA: TGTGCCAGCAGTAGGGCAGGGGCAAGAGGGGAGACCCAGTACTTC
CDR3: CASSRAGARGETQYF
J: TRBJ2-5
D: -
size: -
V: TRBV6-6

DNA: TGTGCCAGCAGCTTAGCTTTGACAGGAGGAAACACCATATATTTT
CDR3: CASSLALTGGNTIYF
J: TRBJ1-3
D: -
size: -
V: TRBV7-9

DNA: TGCGCCACCAGCCTTCCAGAAGGGTCCTATGGCTACACCTTC
CDR3: CATSLPEGSYGYTF
J: TRBJ1-2
D: -
size: -
V: TRBV5-1

DNA: TGTGCCAGCAGCATAAACAGGGGGCCGAGGGGTGAAGCTTTCTTT
CDR3: CASSINRGPRGEAFF
J: TRBJ1-1
D: TRBD1
size: -
V: TRBV11-1

DNA: TGTGCCAGCAGTGGGCGGACTAGCGGGAAGTACGAGCAGTACTTC
CDR3: CASSGRTSGKYEQYF
J: TRBJ2-7
D: TRBD2
size: once
V: TRBV6-5

DNA: TGTGCCACCCAGCAGGGCATGGGCTATGGCTACACCTTC
CDR3: CATQQGMGYGYTF
J: TRBJ1-2
D: -
size: -
V: TRBV7-9

DNA: TGTGCCAGCAGTTACTCACAGGGCCTCCGGGGGACCCAGTACTTC
CDR3: CASSYSQGLRGTQYF
J: TRBJ2-5
D: -
size: -
V: TRBV6-5

DNA: TGTGCCAGCAGCTTATCCGGGACAGGCGAACCCTATGGCTACACCTTC
CDR3: CASSLSGTGEPYGYTF
J: TRBJ1-2
D: TRBD1
size: -
V: TRBV5-4

DNA: TGTGCCAGCAGTTTAGGGGGGGGCCGGGGTCAGCCCCAGCATTTT
CDR3: CASSLGGGRGQPQHF
J: TRBJ1-5
D: -
size: -
V: TRBV27

DNA: TGTGCCAGCAGCTCGCTTGCGGAACAAGGGGGCACCGGGGAGCTGTTTTTT
CDR3: CASSSLAEQGGTGELFF
J: TRBJ2-2
D: -
size: -
V: TRBV5-6

DNA: TGTGCCATTCATTCCACTAGCGGGAGGATCTACGAGCAGTACTTC
CDR3: CAIHSTSGRIYEQYF
J: TRBJ2-7
D: TRBD2
size: -
V: TRBV10-3

DNA: TGTGCCAGCACCAACCTCCAGGGAAAGGTGTCCAATGAGCAGTTCTTC
CDR3: CASTNLQGKVSNEQFF
J: TRBJ2-1
D: -
size: -
V: TRBV28

DNA: TGTGCCAGCAGCGGAACAGGGAAGGGATCACCCCTCCACTTT
CDR3: CASSGTGKGSPLHF
J: TRBJ1-6
D: -
size: once
V: TRBV9

DNA: TGTGCCAGCAGTTTCCCTCCAGGGGGGGGAGACTGGGGAAGAAGCACAGATACGCAGTATTTT
CDR3: CASSFPPGGGDWGRSTDTQYF
J: TRBJ2-3
D: -
size: -
V: TRBV28

DNA: TGTGCCAGCAGACGAACAGGGCGGAATTCACCCCTCCACTTT
CDR3: CASRRTGRNSPLHF
J: TRBJ1-6
D: -
size: -
V: TRBV6-9

DNA: TGTGCCAGCAGACTAACAGGGGGTGCCGAGCAGTACTTC
CDR3: CASRLTGGAEQYF
J: TRBJ2-7
D: TRBD1
size: -
V: TRBV27

DNA: TGTGCCAGCAGAGACAGTCGGTACAATGAGCAGTTCTTC
CDR3: CASRDSRYNEQFF
J: TRBJ2-1
D: -
size: once
V: TRBV6-5

DNA: TGTGCCAGCAGCCGGGTCGGATCGAACTTCTTCTATGGCTACACCTTC
CDR3: CASSRVGSNFFYGYTF
J: TRBJ1-2
D: -
size: once
V: TRBV27

DNA: TGTGCCAGCAGTTTGGACGGACCCGAGCAGTACTTC
CDR3: CASSLDGPEQYF
J: TRBJ2-7
D: -
size: -
V: TRBV5-6

DNA: TGTGCCAGCAGCTGGGGGGCCGGACAGGGCTCCGGGGAGCTGTTTTTT
CDR3: CASSWGAGQGSGELFF
J: TRBJ2-2
D: TRBD1
size: -
V: TRBV4-2

DNA: TGTGCCAGCAGTGAAGCACTAGGGGGGTCGCGGCAGCCCCAGCATTTT
CDR3: CASSEALGGSRQPQHF
J: TRBJ1-5
D: -
size: -
V: TRBV2